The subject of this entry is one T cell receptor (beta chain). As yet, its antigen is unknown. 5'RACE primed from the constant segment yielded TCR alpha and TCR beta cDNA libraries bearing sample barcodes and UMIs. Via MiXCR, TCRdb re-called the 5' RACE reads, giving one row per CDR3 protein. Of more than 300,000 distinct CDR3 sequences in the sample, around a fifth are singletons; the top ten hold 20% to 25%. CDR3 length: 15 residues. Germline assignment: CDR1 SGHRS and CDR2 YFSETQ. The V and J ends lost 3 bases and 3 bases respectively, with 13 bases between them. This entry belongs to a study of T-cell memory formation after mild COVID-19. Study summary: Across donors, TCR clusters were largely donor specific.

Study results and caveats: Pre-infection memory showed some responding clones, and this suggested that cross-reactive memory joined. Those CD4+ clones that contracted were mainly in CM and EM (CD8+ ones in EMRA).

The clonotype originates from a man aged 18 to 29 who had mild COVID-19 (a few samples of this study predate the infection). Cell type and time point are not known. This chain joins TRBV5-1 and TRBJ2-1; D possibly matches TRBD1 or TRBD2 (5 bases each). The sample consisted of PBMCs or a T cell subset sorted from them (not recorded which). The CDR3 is CASSSGADGYNEQFF. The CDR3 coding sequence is TGCGCCAGCAGCTCCGGGGCGGACGGCTACAATGAGCAGTTCTTC.